The 3 T cell receptor beta chains reported below all come from one sample, sequenced in a study of tumor-infiltrating lymphocytes in primary liver carcinoma. Priming with a constant-region primer yielded TCR beta cDNA from 400 to 550 ng total RNA. Libraries of TCR beta came from three nested multiplex PCR rounds with slightly modified ARM-PCR. The study ran its first two PCR rounds for roughly 11 cycles each, using TRBV1-TRBV30 forward primers and a C-beta reverse primer. TCRdb reprocessed the multiplex PCR reads with MiXCR, giving one entry per CDR3 protein. This sample carries about 99,000 distinct CDR3 sequences, approximately 68% of them seen once, and the ten largest clones take more than 8%. Co-extracting RNA and DNA was done with about 20-34 mg of unsorted bulk tissue as input. Sequencing was performed on liver tumor tissue from sampling region 5. Subset indicated: tumor region T5, tumor centre. These TCRs come from a woman aged 60-75 years with primary liver carcinoma and hepatitis B virus infection.

This clonotype was seen repeatedly, ten times or more. This chain uses TRBV28 with TRBJ2-7, with D unresolved. There are 19 residues in the CDR3. Per germline, CDR1 MDHEN and CDR2 SYDVKM. Trimming took 6 bases from V and 3 from J, leaving 30 bases between them. The CDR3 is CASSSTGGHQPGRLYEQYF. In nucleotides, the CDR3 is TGTGCCAGCAGCTCTACCGGTGGGCACCAGCCTGGGCGCCTCTACGAGCAGTACTTC.

Comments on this clonotype: Since a much larger clone is just one base distant, this may be a read error. The genes are TRBV10-3 and TRBJ1-2; 7 positions agree with TRBD1. The ends lost 11 bases at V and 4 bases at J; junction bases unmatched: 13. The length of the CDR3 is 14 residues. Germline V gives CDR1 ENHRY, CDR2 SYGVKD. CDR3 coding DNA: TGTGCCTCTAGGCCAGGGGGAATTACCTATGGCTACACCTTC. It yields the protein CASRPGGITYGYTF.

Note on this clonotype: Possible read error: a much larger clone is one base away. This sequence joins TRBV29-1 and TRBJ2-7; a possible D gene is TRBD1 (6 bases). Germline CDR1 SQVTM, CDR2 ANQGSEA. This CDR3 is 14 amino acids long. The CDR3 DNA follows: TGCAGCGTCGCAGGACAGATCGGATCCTACGAGCGGTACTTC. This translates into CSVAGQIGSYERYF.